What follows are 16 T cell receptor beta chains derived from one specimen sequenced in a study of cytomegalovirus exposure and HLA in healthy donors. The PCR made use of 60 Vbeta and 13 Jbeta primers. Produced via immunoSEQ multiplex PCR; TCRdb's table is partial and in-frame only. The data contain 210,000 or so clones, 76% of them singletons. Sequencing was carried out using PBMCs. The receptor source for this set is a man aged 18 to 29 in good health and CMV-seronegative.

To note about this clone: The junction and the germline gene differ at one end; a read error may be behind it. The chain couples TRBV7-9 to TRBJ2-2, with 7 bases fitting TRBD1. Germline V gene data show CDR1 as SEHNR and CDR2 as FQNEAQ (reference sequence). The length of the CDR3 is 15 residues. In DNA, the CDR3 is TGTTCCAGCAGCACCCGGACAGGGAACACCGGGGAGCTGTTTTTT. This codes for CSSSTRTGNTGELFF.

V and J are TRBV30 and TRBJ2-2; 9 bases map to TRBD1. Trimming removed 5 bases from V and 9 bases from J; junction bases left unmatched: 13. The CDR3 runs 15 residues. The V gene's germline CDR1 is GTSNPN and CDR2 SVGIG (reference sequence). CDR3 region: CAWGMTGGQYRELFF. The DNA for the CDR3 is TGTGCCTGGGGAATGACAGGGGGTCAGTATAGGGAGCTGTTTTTT.

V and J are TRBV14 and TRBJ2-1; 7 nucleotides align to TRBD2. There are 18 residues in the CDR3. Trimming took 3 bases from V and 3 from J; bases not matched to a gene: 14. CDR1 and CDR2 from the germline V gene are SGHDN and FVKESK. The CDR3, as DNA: TGTGCCAGCAGCCATACGGTCAGATTAGCGGGCGACTACAATGAGCAGTTCTTC. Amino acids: CASSHTVRLAGDYNEQFF.

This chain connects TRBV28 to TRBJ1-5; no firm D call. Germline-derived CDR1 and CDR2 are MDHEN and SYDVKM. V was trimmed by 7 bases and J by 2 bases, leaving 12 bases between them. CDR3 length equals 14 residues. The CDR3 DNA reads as TGTGCCAGCATCACCCCGGCGGGCAATCAGCCCCAGCATTTT. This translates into CASITPAGNQPQHF.

Here the CDR3 reads CASNRQGSEAFF. In DNA, the CDR3 is TGTGCCAGCAATAGACAGGGGTCTGAAGCTTTCTTT. The chain combines TRBV6-5 with TRBJ1-1, with TRBD1 matching 8 bases. The CDR3 contains 12 residues. V shed 7 bases, J shed 6 bases, and the junction held 4 bases outside the gene matches. CDR1 is MNHEY and CDR2 is SVGAGI in the germline V gene.

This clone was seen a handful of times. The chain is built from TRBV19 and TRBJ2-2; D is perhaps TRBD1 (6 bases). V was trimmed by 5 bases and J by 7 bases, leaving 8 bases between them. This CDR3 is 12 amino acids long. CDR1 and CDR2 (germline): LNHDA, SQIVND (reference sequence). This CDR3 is CASSRQVGELFF. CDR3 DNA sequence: TGTGCCAGTAGTCGACAGGTCGGGGAGCTGTTTTTT.

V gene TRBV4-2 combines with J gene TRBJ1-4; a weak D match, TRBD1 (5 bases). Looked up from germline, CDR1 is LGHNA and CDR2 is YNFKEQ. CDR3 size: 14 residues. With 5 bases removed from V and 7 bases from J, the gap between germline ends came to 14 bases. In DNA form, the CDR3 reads TGTGCCAGCAGCGAACCGGGGGGGAGTGAAAAACTGTTTTTT. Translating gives CASSEPGGSEKLFF.

CDR3 amino acids: CASRGQGGSYEQYF. In DNA, the CDR3 is TGTGCCAGCAGGGGACAGGGGGGTTCCTACGAGCAGTACTTC. The chain couples TRBV6-5 to TRBJ2-7, with 11 bases aligning to TRBD1. CDR3 length: 14 amino acids. V trimming: 6 bases; J trimming: 1 base; junction bases outside the gene matches: 2. Germline V gives CDR1 MNHEY, CDR2 SVGAGI.

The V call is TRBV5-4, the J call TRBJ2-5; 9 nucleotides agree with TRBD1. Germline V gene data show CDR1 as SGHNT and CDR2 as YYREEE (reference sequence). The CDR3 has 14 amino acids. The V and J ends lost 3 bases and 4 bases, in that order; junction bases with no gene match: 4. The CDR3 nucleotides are TGTGCCAGCAGCTCACAGGGGGCAGCAGAGACCCAGTACTTC. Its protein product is CASSSQGAAETQYF.

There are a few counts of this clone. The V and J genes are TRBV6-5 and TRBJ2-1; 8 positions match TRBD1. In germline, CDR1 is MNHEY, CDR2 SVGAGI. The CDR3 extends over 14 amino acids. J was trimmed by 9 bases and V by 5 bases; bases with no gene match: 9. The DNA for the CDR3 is TGTGCCAGCAGTGGGCGACAGGGGCGCGGTGAGCAGTTCTTC. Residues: CASSGRQGRGEQFF.

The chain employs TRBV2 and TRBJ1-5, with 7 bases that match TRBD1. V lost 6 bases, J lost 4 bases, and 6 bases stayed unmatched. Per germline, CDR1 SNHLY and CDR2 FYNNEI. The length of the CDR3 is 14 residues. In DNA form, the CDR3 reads TGTGCCAGCAGCCAGGGGGGACAGAATCAGCCCCAGCATTTT. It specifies CASSQGGQNQPQHF. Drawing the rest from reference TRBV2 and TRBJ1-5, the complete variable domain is EPEVTQTPSHQVTQMGQEVILRCVPISNHLYFYWYRQILGQKVEFLVSFYNNEISEKSEIFDDQFSVERPDGSNFTLKIRSTKLEDSAMYFCASSQGGQNQPQHFGDGTRLSIL.

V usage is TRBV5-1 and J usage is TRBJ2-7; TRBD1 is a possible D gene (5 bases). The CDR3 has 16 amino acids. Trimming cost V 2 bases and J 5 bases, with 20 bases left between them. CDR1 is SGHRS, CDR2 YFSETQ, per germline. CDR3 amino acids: CASSLTGLYGLDEQYF. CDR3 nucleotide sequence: TGCGCCAGCAGCTTAACAGGATTATACGGCTTGGACGAGCAGTACTTC.

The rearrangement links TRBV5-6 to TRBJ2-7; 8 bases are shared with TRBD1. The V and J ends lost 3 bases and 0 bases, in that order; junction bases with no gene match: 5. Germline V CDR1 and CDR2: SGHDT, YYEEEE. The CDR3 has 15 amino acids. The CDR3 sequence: CASSSRDRSSYEQYF. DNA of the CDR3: TGTGCCAGCAGCTCCAGGGACAGGAGCTCCTACGAGCAGTACTTC. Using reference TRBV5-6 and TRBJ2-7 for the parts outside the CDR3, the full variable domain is DAGVTQSPTHLIKTRGQQVTLRCSPKSGHDTVSWYQQALGQGPQFIFQYYEEEERQRGNFPDRFSGHQFPNYSSELNVNALLLGDSALYLCASSSRDRSSYEQYFGPGTRLTVT.

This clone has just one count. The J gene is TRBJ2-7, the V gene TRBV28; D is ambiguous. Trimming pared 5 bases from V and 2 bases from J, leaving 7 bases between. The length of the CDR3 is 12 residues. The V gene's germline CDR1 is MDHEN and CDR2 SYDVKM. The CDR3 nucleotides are TGTGCCAGCAGTGCCCCGGCCTACGAGCAGTACTTC. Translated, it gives CASSAPAYEQYF.

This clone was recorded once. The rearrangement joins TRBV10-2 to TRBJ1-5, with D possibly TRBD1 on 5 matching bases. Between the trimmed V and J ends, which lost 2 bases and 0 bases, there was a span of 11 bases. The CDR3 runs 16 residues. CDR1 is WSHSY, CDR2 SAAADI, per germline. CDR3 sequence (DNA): TGCGCCAGCAGTGAGCTACGGGACTATAGCAATCAGCCCCAGCATTTT. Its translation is CASSELRDYSNQPQHF.

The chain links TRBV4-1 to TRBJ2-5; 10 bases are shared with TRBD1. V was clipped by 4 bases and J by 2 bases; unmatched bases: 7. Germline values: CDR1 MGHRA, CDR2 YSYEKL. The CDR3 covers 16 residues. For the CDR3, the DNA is TGCGCCAGCAGCCCCGCTGGACAGGGGGGTCAAGAGACCCAGTACTTC. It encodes CASSPAGQGGQETQYF.